This T cell receptor beta chain derives from a study of T cell changes during pregnancy in multiple sclerosis. Method: immunoSEQ multiplex PCR; TCRdb's copy keeps in-frame clones and lacks some. Of roughly 40,000 clones in the sample, roughly 90% are singletons; the top ten hold approximately 0.39%. The germline gives CDR1 SGHKS, CDR2 YYEKEE (reference sequence). The CDR3 runs to 16 residues. V lost 0 bases, J lost 4 bases, and 8 bases stayed unmatched. This chain connects TRBV5-5 to TRBJ2-5; TRBD1 agrees at 8 bases. This clonotype was obtained from a female donor with multiple sclerosis, enrolled in a pregnancy study. The specimen was CD4+ T cells from peripheral blood mononuclear cells, collected in the second trimester of pregnancy. The CDR3 here is CASSLGTGTFVETQYF. In DNA, the CDR3 is TGTGCCAGCAGCTTGGGGACAGGGACTTTCGTAGAGACCCAGTACTTC.